Listed below are T cell receptor beta chains from one sample, sequenced in a study of blood T cell repertoires in COVID-19. TCRdb's copy holds only in-frame clones and misses some; the assay was immunoSEQ multiplex PCR. Counted here are about 150,000 clones, 65% to 90% occurring once; the ten biggest clones make up about an eighth. The sequenced sample consisted of peripheral blood. These receptors all stem from an older woman with COVID-19, enrolled during active disease. CDR3s include the opening cysteine and the closing phenylalanine or tryptophan. A D gene is named only where the DNA matches it firmly. A row's size may be missing; if present it is once, few, many or a size class.

V: TRBV19; size: NA; D: NA; J: TRBJ2-2; CDR3: CASSIRGRKANTGELFF; DNA: TGTGCCAGTAGTATAAGGGGTCGGAAAGCGAACACCGGGGAGCTGTTTTTT
V: TRBV16; size: NA; D: NA; J: TRBJ1-5; CDR3: CASSQSTGVNQPQHF; DNA: TGTGCCAGCAGCCAATCGACCGGGGTCAATCAGCCCCAGCATTTT
V: TRBV18; size: NA; D: NA; J: TRBJ1-6; CDR3: CASSGGNRVTSPLHF; DNA: TGTGCCAGCTCAGGGGGAAACAGGGTTACTTCACCCCTCCACTTT
V: TRBV6-5; size: few; D: TRBD1; J: TRBJ2-5; CDR3: CASSPPGQVKETQYF; DNA: TGTGCCAGCAGTCCTCCGGGACAGGTTAAAGAGACCCAGTACTTC
V: TRBV5-1; size: NA; D: NA; J: TRBJ2-2; CDR3: CASSWLNTGELFF; DNA: TGCGCCAGCAGCTGGCTGAACACCGGGGAGCTGTTTTTT
V: TRBV9; size: NA; D: NA; J: TRBJ1-3; CDR3: CASSVRGNTIYF; DNA: TGTGCCAGCAGCGTACGGGGAAACACCATATATTTT
V: TRBV18; size: NA; D: NA; J: TRBJ1-2; CDR3: CASSPQTVSSGYTF; DNA: TGTGCCAGCTCACCACAGACAGTATCGAGTGGCTACACCTTC
V: TRBV19; size: NA; D: TRBD2; J: TRBJ2-3; CDR3: CASSGLAGNKVGGTDTQYF; DNA: TGTGCCAGTAGTGGACTAGCGGGGAATAAAGTCGGAGGGACAGATACGCAGTATTTT
V: TRBV7-9; size: NA; D: NA; J: TRBJ2-3; CDR3: CASSHRGTGLYTQYF; DNA: TGTGCCAGCAGCCACCGGGGTACGGGATTATATACGCAGTATTTT
V: TRBV27; size: NA; D: TRBD2; J: TRBJ2-1; CDR3: CASSLSSRLKGGGFGHNEQFF; DNA: TGTGCCAGCAGTTTATCCTCGCGACTAAAGGGCGGGGGGTTTGGGCACAATGAGCAGTTCTTC
V: TRBV6-5; size: NA; D: TRBD1; J: TRBJ1-5; CDR3: CASNSQGYSNQPQHF; DNA: TGTGCCAGCAATTCACAGGGGTATAGCAATCAGCCCCAGCATTTT
V: TRBV15; size: NA; D: TRBD1; J: TRBJ1-5; CDR3: CATSRASTGASNQPQHF; DNA: TGTGCCACCAGCAGAGCATCGACAGGGGCGAGCAATCAGCCCCAGCATTTT
V: TRBV19; size: few; D: NA; J: TRBJ1-2; CDR3: CASSISSGNYGYTF; DNA: TGTGCCAGTAGTATCAGTTCCGGGAACTATGGCTACACCTTC
V: TRBV19; size: once; D: TRBD2; J: TRBJ2-7; CDR3: CASGTSGTYEQYF; DNA: TGTGCCAGTGGGACTAGCGGTACCTACGAGCAGTACTTC
V: TRBV6-1; size: NA; D: TRBD1; J: TRBJ2-2; CDR3: CASSEGGPGQWNTGELFF; DNA: TGTGCCAGCAGTGAAGGGGGGCCGGGACAGTGGAACACCGGGGAGCTGTTTTTT
V: TRBV28; size: NA; D: NA; J: TRBJ1-1; CDR3: CASNPIQGGTEAFF; DNA: TGTGCCAGCAACCCCATCCAGGGAGGGACTGAAGCTTTCTTT
V: TRBV5-1; size: NA; D: TRBD1; J: TRBJ1-2; CDR3: CASSLEGQGAGGYTF; DNA: TGCGCCAGCAGCTTGGAAGGACAGGGGGCGGGTGGCTACACCTTC
V: TRBV7-2; size: NA; D: NA; J: TRBJ2-1; CDR3: CASSPSPSVNEQFF; DNA: TGTGCCAGCAGCCCATCCCCTTCGGTCAATGAGCAGTTCTTC
V: TRBV6-5; size: NA; D: TRBD1; J: TRBJ1-2; CDR3: CASNSDRDYGYTF; DNA: TGTGCCAGCAACTCGGACAGGGACTATGGCTACACCTTC
V: TRBV5-1; size: NA; D: NA; J: TRBJ1-3; CDR3: CASSPGGMGNTIYF; DNA: TGCGCCAGCAGTCCGGGGGGAATGGGAAACACCATATATTTT
V: TRBV25-1; size: NA; D: TRBD1; J: TRBJ1-4; CDR3: CASCFRGPSEKLFF; DNA: TGTGCCAGCTGTTTCAGGGGGCCCTCGGAAAAACTGTTTTTT
V: TRBV5-1; size: few; D: NA; J: TRBJ1-4; CDR3: CASRPSTANEKLFF; DNA: TGCGCCAGCAGACCGTCGACAGCTAATGAAAAACTGTTTTTT
V: TRBV6-4; size: few; D: NA; J: TRBJ1-2; CDR3: CASSRTGVWYGYTF; DNA: TGTGCCAGCTCCCGAACAGGAGTATGGTATGGCTACACCTTC
V: TRBV5-4; size: few; D: NA; J: TRBJ1-3; CDR3: CASSLGDYGNTIYF; DNA: TGTGCCAGCAGCTTGGGGGACTATGGAAACACCATATATTTT
V: TRBV18; size: NA; D: NA; J: TRBJ1-1; CDR3: CASLSEIMNTEAFF; DNA: TGTGCCAGCTTGTCTGAGATCATGAACACTGAAGCTTTCTTT
V: TRBV9; size: NA; D: NA; J: TRBJ2-2; CDR3: CASSFNSGELFF; DNA: TGTGCCAGCAGCTTCAATAGCGGGGAGCTGTTTTTT